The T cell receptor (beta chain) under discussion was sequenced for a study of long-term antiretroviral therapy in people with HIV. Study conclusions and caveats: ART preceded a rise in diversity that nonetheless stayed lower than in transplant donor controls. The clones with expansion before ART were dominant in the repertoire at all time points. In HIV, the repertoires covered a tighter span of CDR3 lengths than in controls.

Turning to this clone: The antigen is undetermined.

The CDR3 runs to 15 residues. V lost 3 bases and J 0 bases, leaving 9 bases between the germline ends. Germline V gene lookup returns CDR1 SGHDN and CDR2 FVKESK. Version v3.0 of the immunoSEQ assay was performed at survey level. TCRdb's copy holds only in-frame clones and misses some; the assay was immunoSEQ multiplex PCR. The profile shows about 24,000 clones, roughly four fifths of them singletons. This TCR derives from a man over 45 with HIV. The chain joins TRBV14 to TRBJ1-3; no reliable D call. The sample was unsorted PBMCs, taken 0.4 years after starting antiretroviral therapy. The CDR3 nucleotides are TGTGCCAGCAGCCACGGCGGAATCTCTGGAAACACCATATATTTT. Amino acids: CASSHGGISGNTIYF.